What follows are 23 T cell receptor beta chains derived from one specimen sequenced in a study of blood T cell repertoires in COVID-19. TCRdb's table, derived via immunoSEQ multiplex PCR, lists solely in-frame clones and lacks some. The table includes some 350,000 clones, around 82% detected once. The sample was peripheral blood. All receptors come from a young man with active or convalescent COVID-19.

The chain uses TRBV28 and TRBJ1-1; D remains unclear. The V end lost 2 bases, the J end lost 0 bases, and 7 bases lay between the germline ends. Germline V lookup: CDR1 MDHEN, CDR2 SYDVKM. There are 14 residues in the CDR3. The CDR3 spells CASSLEGLNTEAFF. CDR3 in DNA: TGTGCCAGCAGTTTAGAGGGTTTGAACACTGAAGCTTTCTTT.

V is TRBV30 and J is TRBJ2-7; tentatively, D is TRBD1 (6 bases). The V gene lost 1 base and the J gene lost 6 bases, with 13 bases spanning the gap. This CDR3 contains 13 residues. CDR1 is GTSNPN, CDR2 SVGIG, per germline (reference sequence). The CDR3 sequence: CAWSEGDLAEQYF. The CDR3 nucleotides read TGTGCCTGGAGTGAGGGGGACCTTGCCGAGCAGTACTTC.

The genes are TRBV11-3 and TRBJ2-1, with TRBD2 matching over 9 bases. The germline gives CDR1 SGHNT, CDR2 YENEEA. V lost 5 bases to trimming and J lost 6 bases; unmatched junction nucleotides: 8. This CDR3 region has 15 residues. For the CDR3, the DNA is TGTGCCAGCAGCCAAACGACTAGCGGAGCCAATGAGCAGTTCTTC. It encodes CASSQTTSGANEQFF.

The V and J genes are TRBV29-1 and TRBJ1-3, with D possibly matching TRBD1 (5 bases). Germline-derived CDR1 and CDR2 are SQVTM and ANQGSEA. V shed 4 bases and J shed 2 bases, with 9 bases lying between them. The CDR3 has 13 residues. CDR3: CSVVSRAGNTIYF. The CDR3, as DNA: TGCAGCGTTGTGTCCAGGGCTGGAAACACCATATATTTT. The full variable domain, with the rest looked up from reference TRBV29-1 and TRBJ1-3, is SAVISQKPSRDICQRGTSLTIQCQVDSQVTMMFWYRQQPGQSLTLIATANQGSEATYESGFVIDKFPISRPNLTFSTLTVSNMSPEDSSIYLCSVVSRAGNTIYFGEGSWLTVV.

This rearrangement joins TRBV7-6 to TRBJ2-1; D might be TRBD1 (6 bases). V lost 5 bases, J lost 7 bases, and 21 bases lay in between. Looked up from germline, CDR1 is SGHVS and CDR2 is FNYEAQ. CDR3 length: 16 residues. CDR3 coding DNA: TGTGCCAGCAGCGCCCTAAGGGCGGCCCAGGGGAATGAGCAGTTCTTC. Amino acid sequence: CASSALRAAQGNEQFF.

The chain employs TRBV29-1 and TRBJ2-1; D remains unclear. Germline-derived CDR1 and CDR2 are SQVTM and ANQGSEA. The CDR3 length is 14 residues. V was shortened by 7 bases and J by 0 bases, with 13 bases between the two germline ends. CDR3 in DNA: TGCAGCGCCCTCCTGGGCGACTCCTACAATGAGCAGTTCTTC. Its protein product is CSALLGDSYNEQFF.

CDR3 residues: CATSDFLGGLQHF. CDR3 DNA sequence: TGTGCCACCAGTGATTTTCTCGGAGGACTCCAGCATTTT. The rearrangement uses TRBV24-1 and TRBJ1-5, with D unresolved. Germline V CDR1 and CDR2: KGHDR, SFDVKD. CDR3 length equals 13 residues. The ends were cut back, 1 base at V and 12 bases at J, with 12 bases in the middle.

The V and J genes are TRBV5-1 and TRBJ1-1; D is possibly TRBD1 (5 bases). The length of the CDR3 is 15 residues. Trimming stripped 5 bases from V and 5 bases from J, with 19 bases between. Germline V gives CDR1 SGHRS, CDR2 YFSETQ. CDR3 sequence reads: CASRYDDSLGTEAFF. The CDR3 region has the DNA TGCGCCAGCAGGTACGATGACAGTCTGGGGACTGAAGCTTTCTTT.

This clone is a singleton in its sample. The rearrangement joins TRBV6-5 to TRBJ1-2; 10 nucleotides line up with TRBD1. This CDR3 region has 13 residues. The J segment lost 8 bases and the V segment lost 6 bases, leaving 6 bases of the junction unmatched. Germline V lookup: CDR1 MNHEY, CDR2 SVGAGI. The CDR3 DNA reads TGTGCCAGCAGGACGACAGGGGGCGGAGGCTACACCTTC. It translates to CASRTTGGGGYTF.

The V and J genes are TRBV14 and TRBJ1-6; unclear D gene. The V end lost 4 bases, the J end lost 13 bases, and 14 bases lay between the germline ends. The CDR3 covers 13 residues. Germline lookup yields CDR1 SGHDN and CDR2 FVKESK. This chain's CDR3 is CASSLGRETPLHF. In DNA, the CDR3 is TGTGCCAGCAGCCTAGGGAGGGAGACCCCCCTCCACTTT.

The CDR3 reads CAWSRGLAHEQFF. The CDR3 nucleotides are TGTGCCTGGAGCCGTGGACTAGCCCATGAGCAGTTCTTC. This rearrangement joins TRBV30 to TRBJ2-1; 8 bases align to TRBD2. Trimming removed 3 bases from V and 8 bases from J; junction bases left unmatched: 6. This CDR3 spans 13 amino acids. The germline V gene has CDR1 GTSNPN and CDR2 SVGIG (reference sequence). Full variable domain (missing parts from reference TRBV30 and TRBJ2-1): SQTIHQWPATLVQPVGSPLSLECTVEGTSNPNLYWYRQAAGRGLQLLFYSVGIGQISSEVPQNLSASRPQDRQFILSSKKLLLSDSGFYLCAWSRGLAHEQFFGPGTRLTVL.

The chain employs TRBV7-8 and TRBJ2-3; 10 bases fit TRBD2. Trimming removed 3 bases from V and 0 bases from J; junction bases left unmatched: 6. Germline CDR1 is SGHVS and CDR2 is FQNEAQ. This CDR3 has 17 residues. CDR3 in amino acids: CASSFLAGEFSTDTQYF. CDR3 sequence (DNA): TGTGCCAGCAGCTTCCTAGCGGGAGAGTTTAGCACAGATACGCAGTATTTT.

This chain uses TRBV30 with TRBJ1-3; possibly TRBD1 for D (5 bases). Trimming removed 6 bases at V and 1 base at J, with 10 bases between. The CDR3 runs 13 residues. Germline V gene sequence: CDR1 GTSNPN, CDR2 SVGIG (reference sequence). The CDR3 here is CACPSGSGNTIYF. In nucleotides, the CDR3 is TGTGCCTGTCCGTCAGGGTCTGGAAACACCATATATTTT.

The chain uses TRBV4-3 and TRBJ2-2; weak D call: TRBD1 (6 bases). Germline CDR1 reads LGHNA; CDR2 reads YSLEER. The CDR3 contains 15 residues. V dropped 3 bases and J dropped 7 bases, with 15 bases sitting between them. The CDR3 DNA is TGCGCCAGCAGCCAGGTCTACAGGGCGGGCGGGGAGCTGTTTTTT. It is translated as CASSQVYRAGGELFF.

V gene TRBV27 combines with J gene TRBJ2-3; 7 nucleotides line up with TRBD1. The CDR3 extends over 13 amino acids. Germline values: CDR1 MNHEY, CDR2 SMNVEV (reference sequence). With 6 bases clipped from V and 2 bases from J, the junction kept 2 bases outside the gene matches. CDR3 sequence (DNA): TGTGCCAGCAGAGAGGGGGCCACAGATACGCAGTATTTT. This encodes CASREGATDTQYF.

V gene TRBV11-2 combines with J gene TRBJ2-3; perhaps TRBD1 as D (6 bases). The CDR3 is 13 amino acids. V was trimmed by 4 bases and J by 4 bases, leaving 9 bases between them. CDR1 is SGHAT, CDR2 FQNNGV, per germline. CDR3 amino acids: CASSSHRADTQYF. CDR3 bases: TGTGCCAGCAGCTCCCACAGGGCAGATACGCAGTATTTT.

V gene TRBV11-3 combines with J gene TRBJ1-2; 7 nucleotides align to TRBD1. Germline-derived CDR1 and CDR2 are SGHNT and YENEEA. J lost 0 bases, V lost 8 bases, and 6 bases had no gene match. The CDR3 totals 14 residues. Written as DNA, the CDR3 is TGTGCCAGCCGACAGGGTGAAGCTAACTATGGCTACACCTTC. As protein: CASRQGEANYGYTF. The full variable domain, in which reference TRBV11-3 and TRBJ1-2 provide the parts outside the CDR3, is EAGVVQSPRYKIIEKKQPVAFWCNPISGHNTLYWYLQNLGQGPELLIRYENEEAVDDSQLPKDRFSAERLKGVDSTLKIQPAELGDSAVYLCASRQGEANYGYTFGSGTRLTVV.

The chain uses TRBV6-5 and TRBJ1-4; D unresolved. In germline, CDR1 is MNHEY, CDR2 SVGAGI. V shed 0 bases and J shed 6 bases, with 11 bases lying between them. CDR3 length equals 15 residues. CDR3 sequence: CASSYSNRLHEKLFF. CDR3 nucleotide sequence: TGTGCCAGCAGTTACTCGAACCGACTTCATGAAAAACTGTTTTTT.

The rearrangement uses TRBV11-1 and TRBJ1-1; TRBD1 matches at 7 bases. V shed 0 bases, J shed 6 bases, and the junction held 4 bases outside the gene matches. The CDR3 contains 14 residues. CDR1 and CDR2 (germline): SGHAT, FQDESV (reference sequence). CDR3 region: CASSLAHRGAEAFF. For the CDR3, the DNA is TGTGCCAGCAGCTTAGCGCACAGGGGAGCTGAAGCTTTCTTT. The full variable domain, its missing parts supplied by reference TRBV11-1 and TRBJ1-1, is EAEVAQSPRYKITEKSQAVAFWCDPISGHATLYWYRQILGQGPELLVQFQDESVVDDSQLPKDRFSAERLKGVDSTLKIQPAELGDSAMYLCASSLAHRGAEAFFGQGTRLTVV.

This chain connects TRBV7-3 to TRBJ2-1; D ambiguous. The CDR3 consists of 16 residues. Germline V gene data show CDR1 as SGHTA and CDR2 as FQGTGA. The germline V and J ends were trimmed by 0 bases and 10 bases, with 19 bases remaining between them. The CDR3 reads CASSLTPSEILVEQFF. CDR3 sequence (DNA): TGTGCCAGCAGCTTAACTCCCAGCGAGATCCTAGTAGAGCAGTTCTTC.

The chain joins TRBV11-3 to TRBJ2-1; possible D gene TRBD1, 5 bases. The V and J ends lost 11 bases and 7 bases respectively, with 15 bases between them. CDR3 length: 12 amino acids. Per germline, CDR1 SGHNT and CDR2 YENEEA. DNA for the CDR3: TGTGCCGTTAGCTTCAGGGCGAATGAGCAGTTCTTC. It translates to CAVSFRANEQFF.

The rearrangement uses TRBV5-4 and TRBJ2-2; D is ambiguous. The CDR3 sequence is 15 residues long. Trimming cost V 2 bases and J 4 bases, with 12 bases left between them. Looked up from germline, CDR1 is SGHNT and CDR2 is YYREEE (reference sequence). The CDR3 reads CASSFSSQSTGELFF. Written as DNA, the CDR3 is TGTGCCAGCAGCTTTTCGTCCCAGTCCACCGGGGAGCTGTTTTTT.

The rearrangement uses TRBV25-1 and TRBJ1-2, with TRBD1 matching 8 bases. CDR3 length equals 13 residues. V was clipped by 7 bases and J by 8 bases; unmatched bases: 9. The V gene's germline CDR1 is MGHDK and CDR2 SYGVNS. DNA of the CDR3: TGTGCCAGCAAACCCCAGGGGGCGCAAGGCTACACCTTC. Its protein product is CASKPQGAQGYTF.